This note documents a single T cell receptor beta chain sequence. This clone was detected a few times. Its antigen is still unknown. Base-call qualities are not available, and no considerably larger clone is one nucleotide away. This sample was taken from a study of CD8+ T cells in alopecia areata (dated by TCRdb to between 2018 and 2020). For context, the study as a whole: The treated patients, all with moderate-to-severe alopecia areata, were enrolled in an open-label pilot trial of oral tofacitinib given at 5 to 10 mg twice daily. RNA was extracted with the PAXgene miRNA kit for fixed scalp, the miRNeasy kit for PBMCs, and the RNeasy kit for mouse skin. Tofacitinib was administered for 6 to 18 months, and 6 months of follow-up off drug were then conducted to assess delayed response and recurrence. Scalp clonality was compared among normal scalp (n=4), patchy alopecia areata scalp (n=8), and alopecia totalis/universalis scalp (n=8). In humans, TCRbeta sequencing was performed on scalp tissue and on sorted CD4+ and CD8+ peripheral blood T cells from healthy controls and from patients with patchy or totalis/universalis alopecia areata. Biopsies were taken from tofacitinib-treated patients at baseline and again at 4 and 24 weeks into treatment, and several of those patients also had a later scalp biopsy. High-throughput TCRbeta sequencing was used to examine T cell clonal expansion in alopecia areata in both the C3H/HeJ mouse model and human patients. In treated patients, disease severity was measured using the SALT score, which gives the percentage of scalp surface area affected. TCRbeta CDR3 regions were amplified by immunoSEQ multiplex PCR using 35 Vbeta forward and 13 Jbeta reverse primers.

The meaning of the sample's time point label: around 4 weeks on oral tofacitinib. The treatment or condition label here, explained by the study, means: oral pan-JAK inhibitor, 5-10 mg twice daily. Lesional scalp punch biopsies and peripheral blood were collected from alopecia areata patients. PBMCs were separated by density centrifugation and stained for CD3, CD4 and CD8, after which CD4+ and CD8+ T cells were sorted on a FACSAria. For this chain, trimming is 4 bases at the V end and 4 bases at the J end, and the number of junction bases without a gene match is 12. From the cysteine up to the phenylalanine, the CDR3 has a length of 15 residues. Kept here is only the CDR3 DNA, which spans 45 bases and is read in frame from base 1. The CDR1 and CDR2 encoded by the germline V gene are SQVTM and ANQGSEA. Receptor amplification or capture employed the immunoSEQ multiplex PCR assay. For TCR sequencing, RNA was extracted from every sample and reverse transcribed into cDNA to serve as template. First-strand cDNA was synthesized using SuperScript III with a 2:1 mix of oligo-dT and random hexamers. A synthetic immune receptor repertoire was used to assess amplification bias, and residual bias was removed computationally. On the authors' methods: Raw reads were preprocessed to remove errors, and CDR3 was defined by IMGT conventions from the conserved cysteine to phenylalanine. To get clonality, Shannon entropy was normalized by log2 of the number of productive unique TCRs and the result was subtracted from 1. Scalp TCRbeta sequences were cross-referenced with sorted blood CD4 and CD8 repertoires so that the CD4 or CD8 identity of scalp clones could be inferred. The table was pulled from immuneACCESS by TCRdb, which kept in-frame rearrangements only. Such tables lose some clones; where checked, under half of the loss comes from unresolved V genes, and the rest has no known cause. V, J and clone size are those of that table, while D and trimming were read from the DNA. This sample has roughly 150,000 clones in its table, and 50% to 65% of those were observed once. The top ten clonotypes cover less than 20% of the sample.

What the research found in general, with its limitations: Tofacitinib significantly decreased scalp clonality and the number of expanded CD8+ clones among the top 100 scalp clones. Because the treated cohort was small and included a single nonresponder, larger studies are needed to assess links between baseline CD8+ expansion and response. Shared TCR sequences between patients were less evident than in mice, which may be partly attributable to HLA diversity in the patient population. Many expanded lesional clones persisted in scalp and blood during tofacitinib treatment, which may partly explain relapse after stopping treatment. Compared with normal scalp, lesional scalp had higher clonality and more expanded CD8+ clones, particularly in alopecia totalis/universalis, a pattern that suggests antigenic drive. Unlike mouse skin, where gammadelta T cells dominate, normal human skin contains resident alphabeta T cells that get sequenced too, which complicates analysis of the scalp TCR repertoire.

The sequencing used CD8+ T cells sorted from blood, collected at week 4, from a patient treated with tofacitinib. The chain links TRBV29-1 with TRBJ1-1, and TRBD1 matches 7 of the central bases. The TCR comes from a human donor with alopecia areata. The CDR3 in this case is CSVVGTGDGSTEAFF. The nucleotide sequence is TGCAGCGTTGTTGGAACAGGGGACGGAAGCACTGAAGCTTTCTTT.